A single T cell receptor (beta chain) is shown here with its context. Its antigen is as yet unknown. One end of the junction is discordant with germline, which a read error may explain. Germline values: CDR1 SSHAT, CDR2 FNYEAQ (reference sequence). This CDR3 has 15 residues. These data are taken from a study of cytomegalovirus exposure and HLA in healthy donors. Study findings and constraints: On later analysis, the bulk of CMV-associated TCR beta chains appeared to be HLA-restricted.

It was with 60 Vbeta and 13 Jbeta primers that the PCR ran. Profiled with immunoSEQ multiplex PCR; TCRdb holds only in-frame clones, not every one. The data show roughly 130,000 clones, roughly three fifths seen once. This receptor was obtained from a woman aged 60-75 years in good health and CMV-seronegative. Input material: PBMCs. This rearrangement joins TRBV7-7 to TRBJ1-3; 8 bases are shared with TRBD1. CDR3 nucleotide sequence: TGTGCTAGCAGCAAGGCCAGGGGGCCTGGAAACACCATATATTTT. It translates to CASSKARGPGNTIYF.